Listed below are T cell receptor beta chains from one sample, sequenced in a study of T-cell memory formation after mild COVID-19. TCRdb reprocessed the 5' RACE reads with MiXCR, giving one entry per CDR3 protein. Of roughly 240,000 distinct CDR3 sequences in the sample, roughly 16% are singletons; the top ten hold about a fifth. The specimen was PBMCs or a T cell subset sorted from them (not recorded which). Receptors originate from a man aged 18 to 29 who had mild COVID-19 (a few samples of this study predate the infection). Cell type and time point are not known. CDR3s include the opening cysteine and the closing phenylalanine or tryptophan. The D gene is left open where the match is weak. Clone size is given for some rows only: seen once, a few or many times, or a class if the clone is expanded.

v_call	j_call	clone_size	d_call	cdr3_length	cdr3_aa	cdr3_nt
TRBV10-3	TRBJ2-2	few	.	15	CAISVGPDSTGELFF	TGTGCCATCAGTGTAGGTCCGGATTCCACCGGGGAGCTGTTTTTT
TRBV29-1	TRBJ2-1	many	TRBD1	14	CSVDRGRDLSVQFF	TGCAGCGTGGACAGGGGTCGGGATTTGTCCGTGCAGTTCTTC
TRBV4-1	TRBJ2-5	.	.	15	CASSQGTRGQETQYF	TGCGCCAGCAGCCAAGGAACAAGGGGTCAAGAGACCCAGTACTTC
TRBV5-1	TRBJ2-2	.	.	12	CASSLDVGELFF	TGCGCCAGCAGCTTGGACGTCGGGGAGCTGTTTTTT
TRBV4-2	TRBJ1-5	.	.	16	CASSQPTGSPHQPQHF	TGTGCCAGCAGCCAACCTACAGGGAGCCCCCACCAGCCCCAGCATTTT
TRBV15	TRBJ2-7	.	.	15	CATSKISRGSYEQYF	TGTGCCACCAGCAAGATATCGCGGGGCTCCTACGAGCAGTACTTC
TRBV5-4	TRBJ1-1	.	.	14	CASSLEYKNTEAFF	TGTGCCAGCAGCTTGGAGTACAAGAACACTGAAGCTTTCTTT
TRBV28	TRBJ1-6	few	.	15	CASSLGGADHSPLHF	TGTGCCAGCAGTTTAGGGGGCGCAGATCATTCACCCCTCCACTTT
TRBV20-1	TRBJ1-5	.	.	15	CSARNSGTHYQPQHF	TGCAGTGCTAGGAACTCTGGGACACATTATCAGCCCCAGCATTTT
TRBV2	TRBJ1-1	once	.	14	CASSRTEGGTEAFF	TGTGCCAGCAGTCGCACCGAGGGGGGTACTGAAGCTTTCTTT
TRBV14	TRBJ1-1	.	.	13	CASSRQESTEAFF	TGTGCCAGCAGCCGGCAGGAGAGCACTGAAGCTTTCTTT
TRBV12-3/TRBV12-4	TRBJ2-7	few	.	13	CASSPAASTEQYF	TGTGCCAGCAGTCCGGCGGCCTCTACGGAGCAGTACTTC
TRBV20-1	TRBJ2-1	.	.	14	CSARSGGGYNEQFF	TGCAGTGCTCGGTCGGGGGGCGGCTACAATGAGCAGTTCTTC
TRBV12-3/TRBV12-4	TRBJ2-1	many	TRBD2	14	CASSLRRLASEQFF	TGTGCCAGCAGTTTAAGGAGACTAGCGTCCGAGCAGTTCTTC
TRBV18	TRBJ2-1	.	TRBD1	15	CASSPGQAQFNEQFF	TGTGCCAGCTCCCCGGGACAGGCCCAATTCAATGAGCAGTTCTTC
TRBV4-2	TRBJ1-2	.	TRBD1	15	CASSRQGASLSGYTF	TGTGCCAGCAGTAGACAGGGGGCCTCACTGAGCGGCTACACCTTC
TRBV7-9	TRBJ1-1	once	.	15	CASSFEKGRSTEAFF	TGTGCCAGCAGCTTTGAGAAGGGACGGAGCACTGAAGCTTTCTTT
TRBV20-1	TRBJ1-1	few	.	11	CSARVDREAFF	TGCAGTGCTAGAGTAGACAGGGAAGCTTTCTTT
TRBV16	TRBJ1-3	few	.	14	CASSQSRSGNTIYF	TGTGCCAGCAGCCAATCCCGCTCTGGAAACACCATATATTTT
TRBV7-9	TRBJ1-1	few	.	14	CASSFGDPNTEAFF	TGTGCCAGCAGCTTCGGGGACCCAAACACTGAAGCTTTCTTT
TRBV6-5	TRBJ1-2	.	TRBD1	14	CASSQTGGANGYTF	TGTGCCAGCAGCCAGACAGGGGGCGCCAATGGCTACACCTTC
TRBV29-1	TRBJ2-5	few	.	13	CSVGRGHQETQYF	TGCAGCGTTGGAAGGGGACACCAAGAGACCCAGTACTTC
TRBV9	TRBJ2-1	.	.	16	CASSRYLAEAYNEQFF	TGTGCCAGCAGCAGATATCTGGCGGAGGCCTACAATGAGCAGTTCTTC
TRBV20-1	TRBJ1-2	few	TRBD1	13	CSARDETGSGYTF	TGCAGTGCTAGAGATGAGACAGGGAGTGGCTACACCTTC
TRBV18	TRBJ2-3	few	.	17	CASSRYSSVGGLNTQYF	TGTGCCAGCTCACGATACTCTAGCGTCGGGGGACTGAATACGCAGTATTTT
TRBV5-1	TRBJ2-3	many	.	14	CASSLAARTDTQYF	TGCGCCAGCAGCTTGGCCGCCAGAACAGATACGCAGTATTTT
TRBV7-2	TRBJ2-1	.	.	16	CASSLDLSASYNEQFF	TGTGCCAGCAGCTTAGACCTGAGCGCATCCTACAATGAGCAGTTCTTC
TRBV9	TRBJ1-4	.	.	15	CASSPSVATNEKLFF	TGTGCCAGCAGCCCCTCAGTTGCAACTAATGAAAAACTGTTTTTT
TRBV4-1	TRBJ2-2	.	.	16	CASSQEPTRLTGELFF	TGCGCCAGCAGCCAAGAACCCACAAGGCTCACCGGGGAGCTGTTTTTT
TRBV12-3/TRBV12-4	TRBJ2-7	.	TRBD1	15	CASSLRQGARDEQYF	TGTGCCAGCAGTTTGAGACAGGGGGCGCGGGACGAGCAGTACTTC
TRBV6-4	TRBJ2-2	.	.	14	CASSDILNTGELFF	TGTGCCAGCAGTGACATCCTGAACACCGGGGAGCTGTTTTTT
TRBV28	TRBJ2-3	few	TRBD1	14	CASGGQGAIDTQYF	TGTGCCAGCGGGGGACAGGGGGCTATAGATACGCAGTATTTT
TRBV6-6	TRBJ2-5	few	.	14	CASSRRQSQETQYF	TGTGCCAGCAGCAGAAGACAGTCACAAGAGACCCAGTACTTC
TRBV7-3	TRBJ2-1	many	TRBD2	14	CASSTGTSLHEQFF	TGTGCCAGCAGCACCGGGACTAGCTTACACGAGCAGTTCTTC
TRBV12-3/TRBV12-4	TRBJ2-5	.	TRBD2	13	CASSWTSRETQYF	TGTGCCAGCAGCTGGACTAGCCGGGAGACCCAGTACTTC
TRBV7-2	TRBJ2-3	few	.	15	CASSFHLTRQDTQYF	TGTGCCAGCAGCTTCCATCTCACCCGCCAGGATACGCAGTATTTT
TRBV20-1	TRBJ1-5	.	TRBD1	15	CSATGDRGGHQPQHF	TGCAGTGCTACCGGGGACAGGGGAGGACATCAGCCCCAGCATTTT
TRBV12-3/TRBV12-4	TRBJ1-2	.	.	11	CASSSLSAVTF	TGTGCCAGCAGTTCACTTTCCGCTGTCACCTTC
TRBV29-1	TRBJ1-1	.	.	12	CSVEGRRTEAFF	TGCAGCGTTGAGGGGAGACGGACTGAAGCTTTCTTT
TRBV7-2	TRBJ2-5	many	.	13	CASSPGGGETQYF	TGTGCCAGCAGCCCTGGAGGTGGGGAGACCCAGTACTTC
TRBV19	TRBJ2-5	few	.	12	CASSIGQETQYF	TGTGCCAGTAGTATAGGTCAAGAGACCCAGTACTTC
TRBV2	TRBJ2-5	few	.	14	CASSEWSEQETQYF	TGTGCCAGCAGTGAATGGTCAGAACAAGAGACCCAGTACTTC
TRBV12-3/TRBV12-4	TRBJ1-1	.	.	13	CASSFLGPTEAFF	TGTGCCAGCAGTTTTTTAGGGCCAACTGAAGCTTTCTTT
TRBV24-1	TRBJ1-2	few	.	14	CATSDSYRAEGYTF	TGTGCCACCAGTGATTCCTACAGGGCAGAGGGCTACACCTTC
TRBV2	TRBJ2-4	few	TRBD2	15	CASWRSGGGKNIQYF	TGTGCCAGTTGGCGAAGCGGGGGGGGCAAAAACATTCAGTACTTC
TRBV6-5	TRBJ2-2	few	TRBD1	16	CASRRTGTGGVGELFF	TGTGCCAGCAGACGCACCGGGACAGGGGGAGTCGGGGAGCTGTTTTTT
TRBV7-6	TRBJ2-1	.	.	15	CASSFGTPANNEQFF	TGTGCCAGCAGCTTCGGGACCCCGGCCAACAATGAGCAGTTCTTC
TRBV12-3/TRBV12-4	TRBJ2-1	.	.	11	CASSRPNEQFF	TGTGCCAGCAGTCGCCCGAATGAGCAGTTCTTC
TRBV12-3/TRBV12-4	TRBJ1-4	once	.	12	CASTKGVEKLFF	TGTGCCAGCACCAAAGGAGTCGAAAAACTGTTTTTT
TRBV12-3/TRBV12-4	TRBJ1-2	.	.	15	CASSLATRVNYGYTF	TGTGCCAGCAGTTTAGCGACAAGGGTGAACTATGGCTACACCTTC
TRBV5-1	TRBJ2-1	.	.	14	CASSPLGAYNEQFF	TGCGCCAGCTCCCCTCTGGGTGCCTACAATGAGCAGTTCTTC
TRBV7-2	TRBJ2-3	few	TRBD1	15	CASSVGTVGTDTQYF	TGTGCCAGCAGCGTTGGGACAGTAGGAACAGATACGCAGTATTTT
TRBV7-9	TRBJ2-7	.	.	13	CASSRDGAYEQYF	TGTGCCAGCAGCAGGGACGGAGCCTACGAGCAGTACTTC
TRBV7-9	TRBJ2-3	.	TRBD2	17	CASASVGSGDRTDTQYF	TGTGCCAGCGCGTCCGTGGGTAGCGGGGATCGCACAGATACGCAGTATTTT
TRBV28	TRBJ2-5	.	.	13	CASRPTGPGTQYF	TGTGCCAGCAGACCTACAGGGCCGGGTACCCAGTACTTC
TRBV7-9	TRBJ1-1	few	.	13	CASSLGSWAEAFF	TGTGCCAGCAGCTTAGGATCGTGGGCTGAAGCTTTCTTT
TRBV2	TRBJ2-1	many	TRBD2	14	CASSDRAGVEEQFF	TGTGCCAGCAGTGACCGAGCGGGGGTGGAGGAGCAGTTCTTC